The TCR beta chain described here comes from a study of shared clonotypes between healthy human individuals. TCRdb's copy holds only in-frame clones and misses some; the assay was immunoSEQ multiplex PCR. Counted here are about half a million clones, over 60% occurring once; the ten biggest clones make up about 12%. This clone was recorded only once. A far larger clone is one nucleotide away, so this likely arose from a read error. The CDR3 contains 14 residues. Germline V CDR1 and CDR2: MNHEY, SVGAGI. Healthy adults negative for HIV, lacking recent acute infections or vaccinations, served as donors. V is TRBV6-5 and J is TRBJ1-1, with D hard to call. Material: PBMCs. The source of this sequence is a woman between 40 and 50 years old in good health. Some clones in this sample may be carry-over from other donors' samples. In DNA form, the CDR3 reads TGTGCCAGCAGTCCGAATCATTTGAGCACTGGAGCTTTCTTT. This gives the protein CASSPNHLSTGAFF.